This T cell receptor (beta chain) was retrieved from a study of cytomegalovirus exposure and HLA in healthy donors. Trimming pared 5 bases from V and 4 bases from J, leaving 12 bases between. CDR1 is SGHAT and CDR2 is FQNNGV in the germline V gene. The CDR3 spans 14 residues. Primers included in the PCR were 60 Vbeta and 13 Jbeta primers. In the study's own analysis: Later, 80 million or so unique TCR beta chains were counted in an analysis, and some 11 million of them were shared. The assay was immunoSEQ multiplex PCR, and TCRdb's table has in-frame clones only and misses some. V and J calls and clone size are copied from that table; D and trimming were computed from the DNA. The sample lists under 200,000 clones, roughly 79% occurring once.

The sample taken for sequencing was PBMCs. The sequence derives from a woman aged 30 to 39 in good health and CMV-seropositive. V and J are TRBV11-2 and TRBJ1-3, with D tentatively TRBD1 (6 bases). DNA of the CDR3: TGTGCCAGCAGCGACAGGAAGTACGGAAACACCATATATTTT. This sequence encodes CASSDRKYGNTIYF.